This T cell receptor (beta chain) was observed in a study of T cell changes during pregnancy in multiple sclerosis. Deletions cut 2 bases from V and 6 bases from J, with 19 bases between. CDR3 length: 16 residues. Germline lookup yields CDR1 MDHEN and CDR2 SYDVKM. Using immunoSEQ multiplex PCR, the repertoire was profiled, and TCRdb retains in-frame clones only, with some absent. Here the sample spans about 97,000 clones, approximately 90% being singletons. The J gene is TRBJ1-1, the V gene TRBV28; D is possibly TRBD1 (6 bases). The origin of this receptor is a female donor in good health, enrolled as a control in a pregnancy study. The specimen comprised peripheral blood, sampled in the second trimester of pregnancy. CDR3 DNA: TGTGCCAGCAGTTTAAGTTCGGGTAGGGGGAGCGCTGAAGCTTTCTTT. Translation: CASSLSSGRGSAEAFF.